This entry describes one T cell receptor beta chain. This receptor's antigen is unknown. Nothing much larger sits one base from this clone, and base qualities are not available. The cohort was made up of approximately 670 healthy bone marrow donors. All cohort members were sampled while nominally healthy, although unrecorded immune exposures were likely present. The donor tested CMV seronegative, placing the donor among the 300 to 450 seronegative members of the cohort. A peripheral blood sample was provided by each donor, and peripheral blood mononuclear cells were used for TCR beta sequencing. Genomic DNA was extracted from the blood cell samples with the Qiagen DNeasy Blood Extraction Kit. This sample was included in a study of cytomegalovirus exposure and HLA in healthy donors (dated by TCRdb to about 2017). Background on the whole study: An earlier analysis of a few hundred of the donors reported approximately 280 Gb of sequence data and 117 million unique TCR beta sequences obtained from some 170 million T cells. An early release that covered fewer than 800 HLA-typed donors contained approximately 300 gigabases of sequencing data and about 84 million unique TCR sequences. The genetic ancestry cluster associated with self-reported Caucasian donors included 81% of the roughly 360 genotyped donors. The study aimed to test whether cataloging public T cell receptors could reveal signatures of past pathogen exposure. The study profiled the T cell repertoires of around 700 subjects by immunosequencing and related them to cytomegalovirus serostatus. Along with the roughly 610-subject first cohort, a separate validation cohort of over a hundred different subjects was used. To predict cytomegalovirus infection status, the study combined high-throughput TCR immunosequencing, statistical association of individual TCRs with disease status, and machine learning. In a later analysis, previously published TCR beta repertoires from some 640 donors were re-analyzed and high-resolution HLA genotyping was added so that TCR occurrence patterns could be studied. The later analysis used no new phenotypic data to find candidate immune exposures, relying instead on TCR beta sequences and their occurrence across donors. To decide whether each TCR beta V gene segment behaved as functional or pseudogenic, an earlier analysis of over 500 of the donors relied on high-throughput TCR beta sequencing. Donor age, sex, ethnicity and CMV serostatus were compiled together with the repertoire data. A later genetic analysis took genome-wide SNP genotypes for 398 of the 666 donors and used that subset as a discovery cohort. All discovery cohort repertoires had been generated on a single sequencing platform. Class I and class II HLA loci were covered by the typing at four-digit resolution. The number of typed donors differed by locus: about 620-630 for A, B, C, DRB1 and DQB1; about 520 for DQA1; 600 to 610 for DPA1; and around 450 for DPB1. A handful of DR-DQ haplotypes were handled as single units for association and clustering because linkage in the cohort was strong. Among some 400 genotyped donors of the cohort, an average of approximately 220,000 unique TCR beta nucleotide sequences was sequenced per donor, of which roughly 18% were non-productive. Results the study describes overall, beyond this receptor: In an earlier analysis of some 500 of the donors, most TCR beta V segments appeared in productive rearrangements about 90% or about 30% of the time, broadly matching IMGT annotations. In a later genetic analysis, a missense DCLRE1C variant was associated with V-gene and J-gene trimming of TCR beta chains, and the association was replicated in an independent cohort. Because counts were too low, roughly 17 rarely observed V segments, including chromosome 9 orphons, were left out of the earlier analysis of 587 of the donors. A later analysis found that TCR association rates varied across HLA loci, with DRB1 alleles showing the most associated TCRs and HLA-C alleles the fewest. Three of the identified cytomegalovirus-associated TCR beta chains were confirmed in vitro to be specific for cytomegalovirus antigens. Several of the top co-occurrence clusters appeared to be linked to parvovirus B19, influenza, CMV and Epstein-Barr virus, according to a later analysis. When HLA alleles, especially DR and DQ, strongly co-occurred, attributing TCR associations to individual alleles was difficult. A further reported finding was that TCR beta sequences accurately predicted the HLA-A and HLA-B alleles for most subjects in the first cohort. Because HLA typing was missing for some donors at each locus, association tests included only the typed subset. In a later analysis, most CMV-associated TCR beta chains were found to appear HLA-restricted, with HLA associations seemingly driven largely by CMV exposure. A later analysis associated 15,000 to 20,000 TCR beta sequences with specific HLA alleles at a false discovery rate of 0.05. In a later analysis, HLA-associated TCR beta chains were found to be more clonally expanded and to have lower generation probabilities than equally common non-associated chains. The authors suggested that the approach could potentially be generalized to other disease states and immunological phenotypes. The classifier was reported to diagnose cytomegalovirus status with high specificity and sensitivity in both the original cohort and the validation cohort. Linkage disequilibrium might explain the correlated functional status among segregating V segments, but an unknown experimental factor could not be ruled out. In this cohort, only TCR beta chains were sequenced, and detectable features were limited by the absence of alpha or paired-chain data. A cluster of highly shared sequence variants was judged likely to be a technical artifact of the sequencing pipeline. Immune exposure information for the cohort was limited to CMV serostatus. A total of about 150 TCR beta chains were listed by the study as associated with cytomegalovirus. Compared with the approximately 670-donor mean, donors in an Asian-associated ancestry cluster had fewer N-insertions in productive TCRs, according to a later genetic analysis. Sequencing depth was assumed to be roughly uniform across donors in the presence/absence analyses, though that assumption may not hold. Most TCR sequences were seen in very few donors, while some public TCRs were found in many individuals.

Library prep was done by the immunoSEQ multiplex PCR assay. A mixture of 60 forward primers for TCR Vbeta segments and 13 reverse primers for TCR Jbeta segments was used in the multiplex PCR. Amplification of the CDR3 region of rearranged TCR beta genes was performed with a multiplex PCR assay on genomic DNA. Amplified TCR beta libraries were sequenced as 87-base-pair reads on the Illumina HiSeq System. In the authors' own workflow: In a later analysis, around 80 million unique TCR beta chains were counted across the roughly 670 repertoires, and roughly 9.9 million of these chains were shared by at least two donors. Raw reads were error-corrected and collapsed into unique sequences with a nearest-neighbor algorithm that merged closely related sequences to remove PCR and sequencing errors. CDR3 sequences were aligned to IMGT reference sequences to assign V, D and J gene segments. Each retained sequence needed at least a six-nucleotide match to both a V gene segment and a J gene segment. Rearrangements were classified as productive when the CDR3 lacked stop codons and remained in frame with V and J, and all other rearrangements were classified as non-productive. CDR3 was defined according to IMGT convention as the region running from the second conserved V-encoded cysteine to the conserved J-encoded phenylalanine. In an earlier analysis of approximately 590 of the donors, sequences lacking an unambiguous match to a single V gene segment were excluded. An earlier analysis of approximately 590 of the donors called V segments functional above 56.7% productive rearrangements and segregating when the between-donor standard deviation exceeded 5%. A statistical classification framework was built to diagnose cytomegalovirus status from the catalog of TCR beta chain sequences. In a later analysis, TCR nucleotide sequences were compared against IMGT/GENE-DB human TR gene sequences so that V and J genes could be assigned. In a later analysis, CDR3 sequences and most-parsimonious VDJ recombination scenarios were assigned using the TCRdist pipeline. A later analysis defined each TCR beta chain by its CDR3 amino acid sequence plus V-gene family, and excluded reads lacking a unique V-gene family. In a later analysis, around 600 highly shared, low-generation-probability nucleotide sequences were removed to address suspected cross-contamination and a sequencing artifact. A later analysis calculated a clonal expansion index for each public chain from normalized within-repertoire ranks of inferred template counts. Generation probabilities in a later analysis came from a VDJ recombination model fitted to out-of-frame rearrangements, and those results were checked against IGoR. Hypergeometric tests were used in a later analysis to score TCR-TCR, TCR-HLA and TCR-CMV co-occurrence, with a repertoire-size bias correction applied to the TCR pairs. To estimate false discovery rates, a later analysis permuted the HLA or CMV assignments 20 times. In a later analysis, co-occurring TCRs were grouped with DBSCAN, and TCRdist sequence similarity was added when clustering was performed within HLA-allele-positive subsets. Repertoires with fewer than 30,000 or more than 120,000 public chains, plus five repertoires with anomalous nucleotide sharing, were excluded from co-occurrence clustering. TCRdb holds this immuneACCESS table with in-frame rearrangements only. Some clones are missing; in checked studies, unresolved V genes explain under half, and the rest has no known cause. V and J calls and clone size are given by that table; D and trimming were obtained from the DNA. The sample includes 110,000 or so clones, with 60% to 85% observed a single time. The ten largest clonotypes hold 1% to 1.5% of the sample.

This TCR came from a man in his forties or fifties in good health and CMV-seronegative. The sequencing sample was made of PBMCs.

The nucleotide sequence reads as follows: TGTGCCAACCCGAAAGCGGGAGGACCCACAGATACGCAGTATTTT. It codes for CANPKAGGPTDTQYF. Here the chain combines TRBV2 and TRBJ2-3, with TRBD2 matching 9 junction bases. V is trimmed back by 10 bases and J by 2 bases, and the junction contains 10 bases that no gene match accounts for. From cysteine to phenylalanine, the CDR3 is 15 amino acids long. Only the CDR3 DNA is retained, 45 bases long and in frame from the first base. From a lookup of the germline V gene, CDR1 and CDR2 are SNHLY and FYNNEI.